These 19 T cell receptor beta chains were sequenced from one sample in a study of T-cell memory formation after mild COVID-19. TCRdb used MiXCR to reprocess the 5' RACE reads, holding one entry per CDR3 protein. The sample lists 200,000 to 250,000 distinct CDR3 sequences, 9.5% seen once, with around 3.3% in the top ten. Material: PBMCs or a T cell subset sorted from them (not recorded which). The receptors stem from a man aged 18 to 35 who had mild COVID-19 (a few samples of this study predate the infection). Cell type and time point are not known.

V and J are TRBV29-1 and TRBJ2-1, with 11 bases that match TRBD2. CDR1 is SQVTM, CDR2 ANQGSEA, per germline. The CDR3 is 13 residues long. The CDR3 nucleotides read TGCAGTGCCGGGACTAGCGGCTACAATGAGCAGTTCTTC. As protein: CSAGTSGYNEQFF.

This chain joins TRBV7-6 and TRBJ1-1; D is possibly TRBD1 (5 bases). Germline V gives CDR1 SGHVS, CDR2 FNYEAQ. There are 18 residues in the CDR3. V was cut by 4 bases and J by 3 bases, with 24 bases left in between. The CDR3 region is CASSSIRGERGSYTEAFF. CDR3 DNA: TGTGCCAGCAGCTCCATCAGAGGGGAAAGGGGAAGTTACACTGAAGCTTTCTTT.

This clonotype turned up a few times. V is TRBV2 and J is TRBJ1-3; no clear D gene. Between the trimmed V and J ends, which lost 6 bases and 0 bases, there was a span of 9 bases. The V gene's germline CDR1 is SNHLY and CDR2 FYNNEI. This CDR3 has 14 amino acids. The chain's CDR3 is CASSKVDSGNTIYF. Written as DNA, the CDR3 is TGTGCCAGCAGCAAGGTAGACTCTGGAAACACCATATATTTT.

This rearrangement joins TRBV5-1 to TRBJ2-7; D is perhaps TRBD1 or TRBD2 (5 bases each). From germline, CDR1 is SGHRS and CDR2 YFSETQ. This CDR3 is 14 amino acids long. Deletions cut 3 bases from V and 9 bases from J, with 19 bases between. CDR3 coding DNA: TGCGCCAGCAGCTCAACTGGGACCACCCTGGGGCAGTACTTC. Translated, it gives CASSSTGTTLGQYF. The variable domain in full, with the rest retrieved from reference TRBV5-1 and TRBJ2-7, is KAGVTQTPRYLIKTRGQQVTLSCSPISGHRSVSWYQQTPGQGLQFLFEYFSETQRNKGNFPGRFSGRQFSNSRSEMNVSTLELGDSALYLCASSSTGTTLGQYFGPGTRLTVT.

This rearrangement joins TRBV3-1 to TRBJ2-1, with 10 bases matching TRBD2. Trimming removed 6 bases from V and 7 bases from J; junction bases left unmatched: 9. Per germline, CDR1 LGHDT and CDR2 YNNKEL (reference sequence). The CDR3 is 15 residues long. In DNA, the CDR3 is TGTGCCAGCAGACGCAGCGGGGGGGCCGAGAATGAGCAGTTCTTC. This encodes CASRRSGGAENEQFF.

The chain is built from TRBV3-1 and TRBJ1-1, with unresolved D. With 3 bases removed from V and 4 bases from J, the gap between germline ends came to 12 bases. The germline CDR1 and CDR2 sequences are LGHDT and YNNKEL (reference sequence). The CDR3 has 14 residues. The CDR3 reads CASSHHGLVTEAFF. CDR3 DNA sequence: TGTGCCAGCAGCCATCACGGCCTCGTCACTGAAGCTTTCTTT.

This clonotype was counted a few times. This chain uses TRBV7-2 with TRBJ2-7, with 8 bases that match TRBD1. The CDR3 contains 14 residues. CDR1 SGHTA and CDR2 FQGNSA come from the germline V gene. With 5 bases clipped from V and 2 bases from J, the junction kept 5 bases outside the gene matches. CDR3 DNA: TGTGCCAGCAGCCCACAGGGGGGACCCTACGAGCAGTACGTC. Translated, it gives CASSPQGGPYEQYV.

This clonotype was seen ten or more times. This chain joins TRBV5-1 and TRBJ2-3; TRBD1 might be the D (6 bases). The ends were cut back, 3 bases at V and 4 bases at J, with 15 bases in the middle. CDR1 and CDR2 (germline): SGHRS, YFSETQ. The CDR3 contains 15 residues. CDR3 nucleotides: TGCGCCAGCAGCTGGACTTTCAGGGGCCCAGATACGCAGTATTTT. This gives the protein CASSWTFRGPDTQYF.

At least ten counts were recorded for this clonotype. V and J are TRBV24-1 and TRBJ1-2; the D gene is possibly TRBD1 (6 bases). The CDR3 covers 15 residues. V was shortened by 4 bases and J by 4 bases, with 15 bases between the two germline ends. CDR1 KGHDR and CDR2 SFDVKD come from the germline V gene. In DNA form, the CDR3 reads TGTGCCACCAGTGAACCACAGGGTTGGGCCTATGGCTACACCTTC. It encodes CATSEPQGWAYGYTF.

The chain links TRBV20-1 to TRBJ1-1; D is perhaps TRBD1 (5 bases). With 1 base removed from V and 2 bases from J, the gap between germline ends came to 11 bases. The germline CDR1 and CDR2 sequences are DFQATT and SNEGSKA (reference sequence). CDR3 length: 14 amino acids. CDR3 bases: TGCAGTGCTAGAGGGGACCCTCTAAACACTGAAGCTTTCTTT. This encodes CSARGDPLNTEAFF.

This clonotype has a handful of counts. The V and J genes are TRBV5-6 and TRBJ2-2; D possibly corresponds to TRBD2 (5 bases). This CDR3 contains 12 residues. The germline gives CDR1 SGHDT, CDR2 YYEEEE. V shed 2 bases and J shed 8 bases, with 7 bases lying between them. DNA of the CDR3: TGTGCCAGCAGCTTTGGCGGGGGGGAGCTGTTTTTT. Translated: CASSFGGGELFF. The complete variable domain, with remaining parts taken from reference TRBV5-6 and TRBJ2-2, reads DAGVTQSPTHLIKTRGQQVTLRCSPKSGHDTVSWYQQALGQGPQFIFQYYEEEERQRGNFPDRFSGHQFPNYSSELNVNALLLGDSALYLCASSFGGGELFFGEGSRLTVL.

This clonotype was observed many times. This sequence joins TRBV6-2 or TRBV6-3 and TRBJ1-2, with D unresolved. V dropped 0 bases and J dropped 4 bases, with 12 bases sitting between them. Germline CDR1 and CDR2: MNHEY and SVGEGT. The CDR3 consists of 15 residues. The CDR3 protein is CASSYSPGRIYGYTF. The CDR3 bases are TGTGCCAGCAGTTACTCGCCAGGTCGGATCTATGGCTACACCTTC.

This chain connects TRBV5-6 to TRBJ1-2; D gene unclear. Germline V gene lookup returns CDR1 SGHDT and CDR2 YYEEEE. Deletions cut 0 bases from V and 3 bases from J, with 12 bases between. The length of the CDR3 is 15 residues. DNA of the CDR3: TGTGCCAGCAGCTTGGGGGCATCAGGATACTATGGCTACACCTTC. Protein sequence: CASSLGASGYYGYTF.

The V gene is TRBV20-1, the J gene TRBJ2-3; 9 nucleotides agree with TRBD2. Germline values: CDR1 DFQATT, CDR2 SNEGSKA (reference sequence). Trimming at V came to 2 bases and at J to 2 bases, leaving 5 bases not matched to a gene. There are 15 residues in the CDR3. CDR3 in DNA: TGCAGTGCTAGACCTAGCGGGGACTACACAGATACGCAGTATTTT. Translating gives CSARPSGDYTDTQYF.

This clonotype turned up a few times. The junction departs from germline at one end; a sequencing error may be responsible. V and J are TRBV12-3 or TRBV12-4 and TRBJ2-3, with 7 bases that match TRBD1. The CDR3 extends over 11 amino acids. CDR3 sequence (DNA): TGTGCCAGCAGTTTAATCACAGGGGAAAGGTTT. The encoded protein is CASSLITGERF.

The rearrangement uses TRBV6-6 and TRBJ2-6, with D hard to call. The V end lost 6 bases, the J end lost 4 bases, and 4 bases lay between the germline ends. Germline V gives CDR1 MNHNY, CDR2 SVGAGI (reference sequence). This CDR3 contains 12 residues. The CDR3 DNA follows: TGTGCCAGCAGAGAGGGGGCCAACGTCCTGACTTTC. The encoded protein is CASREGANVLTF.

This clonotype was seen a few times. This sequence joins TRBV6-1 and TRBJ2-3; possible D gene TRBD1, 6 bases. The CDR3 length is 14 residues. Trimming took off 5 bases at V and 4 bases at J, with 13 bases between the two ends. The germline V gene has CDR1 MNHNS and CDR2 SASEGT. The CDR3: CASSTGNGADTQYF. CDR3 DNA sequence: TGTGCCAGCAGTACAGGGAACGGCGCAGATACGCAGTATTTT.

CDR3 in DNA: TGTGCCAGCAGACCCGGGACCCAGGGCGGCGAGACCCAGTACTTC. It translates to CASRPGTQGGETQYF. This chain joins TRBV2 and TRBJ2-5, with D tentatively TRBD1 or TRBD2 (5 bases each). The germline V and J ends were trimmed by 6 bases and 5 bases, with 19 bases remaining between them. This CDR3 is built from 15 residues. CDR1 and CDR2 (germline): SNHLY, FYNNEI.

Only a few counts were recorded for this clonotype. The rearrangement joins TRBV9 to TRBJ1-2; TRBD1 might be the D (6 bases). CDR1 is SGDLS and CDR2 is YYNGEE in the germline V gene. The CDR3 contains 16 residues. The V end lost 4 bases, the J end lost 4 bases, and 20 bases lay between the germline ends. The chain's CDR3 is CASSPTRTALLYGYTF. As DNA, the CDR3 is TGTGCCAGCAGCCCAACCAGGACAGCCCTCCTCTATGGCTACACCTTC.